Included here is one T cell receptor beta chain sequence, with context. Antigen: not known. The sequenced template was cDNA made from the entire isolated RNA. An average roughly 3.5 million reads came from naive, central memory and regulatory T cell samples. Generated by immunoSEQ multiplex PCR, the TCRdb table keeps only in-frame clones and is missing some. Of 850,000 to 900,000 clones in the sample, 15% to 20% were seen once. The data are from a study of beta chain features in type 1 diabetes. Study-wide points: The cDNA sequencing approach could over-represent high-TCR-expressing cells. Any HLA effect on TCRB rearrangement was left unresolved by small sub-analyses.

CDR1 and CDR2 (germline): SQVTM, ANQGSEA. This CDR3 has 14 residues. V was shortened by 7 bases and J by 7 bases, with 22 bases between the two germline ends. One heparinised blood draw, averaging about 116 mL, came from each donor. The sequencing input was naive CD4+ T cells from blood. The J gene is TRBJ2-5, the V gene TRBV29-1; D possibly corresponds to TRBD1 (6 bases). The receptor was derived from a woman in her late teens or twenties in good health. The CDR3 DNA follows: TGCAGCGCCAAACAGGGTCGACTGGTGTGGACCCAGTACTTC. It translates to CSAKQGRLVWTQYF.